These T cell receptor beta chains were read from a single sample in a study of blood T cell repertoires in COVID-19. TCRdb keeps only in-frame clones here, not all; method: immunoSEQ multiplex PCR. The data show 200,000 to 250,000 clones, with 85% to 90% seen just once and about 14% held by the top ten. Sequencing used PBMCs or T cells enriched from blood (not recorded which). Receptor source: a man aged 25 to 45 who had been exposed to COVID-19. Both conserved end residues are part of each CDR3. The order of the fields is D gene, clone size, V gene, J gene, CDR3 DNA, CDR3 protein. A D gene is named only where the DNA matches it firmly. Rows may omit the clone size; those that give it use once, few, many or a size class.

>-|-|TRBV29-1|TRBJ1-1
TGCAGCGTTGAGGGCAAGAACACTGAAGCTTTCTTT
CSVEGKNTEAFF
>-|-|TRBV11-2|TRBJ2-7
TGTGCCAGCAGCCCCCCTGATTACGGGACACCTAACTCCTACGAGCAGTACTTC
CASSPPDYGTPNSYEQYF
>-|-|TRBV29-1|TRBJ1-1
TGCAGCGTTGCGCGGTCGAACACTGAAGCTTTCTTT
CSVARSNTEAFF
>-|-|TRBV9|TRBJ2-3
TGTGCCAGCAGCGGAGGGGAGAGCGGGTCGGAGTTAGATACGCAGTATTTT
CASSGGESGSELDTQYF
>-|-|TRBV4-3|TRBJ1-2
TGCGCCAGCAGCCAAGAGGGCCTCACGGACAGTCTACTCTCCGGCTACACCTTC
CASSQEGLTDSLLSGYTF
>-|-|TRBV5-4|TRBJ2-3
TGTGCCAGCAGCCCCCCGGGTCGCGGGGCAGATACGCAGTATTTT
CASSPPGRGADTQYF
>-|-|TRBV21-1|TRBJ1-5
TGTGCCAGCAGCAAAAAACAACAGGGAAATCAGCCCCAGCATTTT
CASSKKQQGNQPQHF
>TRBD2|few|TRBV5-6|TRBJ2-3
TGTGCCAGCAGCTGGACTACCGGCGGGGGGCCCTACACAGATACGCAGTATTTT
CASSWTTGGGPYTDTQYF
>-|once|TRBV27|TRBJ1-1
TGTGCCAGCAGTTCCCGGTGGAACACTGAAGCTTTCTTT
CASSSRWNTEAFF
>-|-|TRBV7-2|TRBJ2-5
TGTGCCAGCAGCTTAGGGGCTGCGGGGAGGGAGACCCAGTACTTC
CASSLGAAGRETQYF